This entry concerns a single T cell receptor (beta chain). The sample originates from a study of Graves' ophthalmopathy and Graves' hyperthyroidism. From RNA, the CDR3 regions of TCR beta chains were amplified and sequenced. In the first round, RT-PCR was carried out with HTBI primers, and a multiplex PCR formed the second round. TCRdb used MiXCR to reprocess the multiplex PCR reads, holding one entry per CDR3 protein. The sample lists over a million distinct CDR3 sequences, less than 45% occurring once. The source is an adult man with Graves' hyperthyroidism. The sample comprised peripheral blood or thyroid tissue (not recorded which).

The chain's CDR3 is CASSPRQGSGEKLFF. The DNA of the CDR3 is TGTGCCAGCTCACCGCGACAGGGGTCAGGTGAAAAACTGTTTTTT. The rearrangement links TRBV7-8 to TRBJ1-4; 8 bases are shared with TRBD1. The trim removed 8 bases at V and 7 bases at J, leaving 12 bases unmatched. The CDR3 covers 15 residues. In germline, CDR1 is SGHVS, CDR2 FQNEAQ.